The next 7 T cell receptor beta chains were all read from a single sample in a study of blood T cells in healthy people across ages. Sample-barcoded 5' priming and a J-beta primer mix drove a second PCR of roughly 6 to 12 cycles. One entry per CDR3 protein, called by TCRdb with MiXCR from the 5' RACE reads. The table includes about 770,000 distinct CDR3 sequences, approximately 44% detected once. The sequencing sample was made of blood. All receptors derive from a man aged 60-69 years in good health.

This rearrangement joins TRBV7-9 to TRBJ1-1, with D uncertain. V was cut by 0 bases and J by 2 bases, with 10 bases left in between. Per the germline V gene, CDR1 is SEHNR and CDR2 is FQNEAQ (reference sequence). CDR3 length: 15 amino acids. In nucleotides, the CDR3 is TGTGCCAGCAGCTTAGCGTCCAGTACTAACACTGAAGCTTTCTTT. Encoded protein: CASSLASSTNTEAFF.

The rearrangement joins TRBV6-2 or TRBV6-3 to TRBJ2-2, with D possibly matching TRBD2 (5 bases). Looked up from germline, CDR1 is MNHEY and CDR2 is SVGEGT. Trimming took off 6 bases at V and 6 bases at J, with 11 bases between the two ends. The CDR3 is 13 amino acids. This CDR3 reads CASSPTRAGELFF. The CDR3 bases are TGTGCCAGCAGCCCAACGAGGGCCGGGGAGCTGTTTTTT.

This chain uses TRBV6-2 or TRBV6-3 with TRBJ2-5; 13 nucleotides line up with TRBD2. The DNA end is a closer match to TRBJ2-7, so the J assignment may be wrong. The germline CDR1 and CDR2 sequences are MNHEY and SVGEGT. CDR3 length equals 15 residues. The CDR3 coding sequence is TGTGCCAGCGAGACTAGCGGGGGGTTAACCTACGAGCAGTACTTC. Protein: CASETSGGLTYEQYF.

This chain joins TRBV29-1 and TRBJ2-7; TRBD1 aligns across 7 bases. V trimming: 5 bases; J trimming: 6 bases; junction bases outside the gene matches: 7. Germline loops: CDR1 SQVTM, CDR2 ANQGSEA. The CDR3 length is 12 residues. The CDR3 bases are TGCAGCGTTTGGACAGGTTCGGGCGAGCAGTACTTC. It yields the protein CSVWTGSGEQYF.

The rearrangement joins TRBV28 to TRBJ1-2; 9 nucleotides agree with TRBD1. Trimming at V came to 7 bases and at J to 4 bases, leaving 7 bases not matched to a gene. The CDR3 is made up of 14 amino acids. Germline CDR1 and CDR2: MDHEN and SYDVKM. CDR3 region: CASTTTGGGYGYTF. The CDR3 DNA reads TGTGCCAGCACCACGACAGGGGGGGGCTATGGCTACACCTTC.

In its sample, this clonotype was seen a few times. The rearrangement links TRBV5-5 to TRBJ2-7; the match to TRBD1 covers 7 bases. Germline CDR1 is SGHKS and CDR2 is YYEKEE (reference sequence). The CDR3 is made up of 15 amino acids. V gave up 4 bases and J gave up 1 base; unmatched junction bases: 8. CDR3 protein: CASSPYRTGSYEQYF. Written as DNA, the CDR3 is TGTGCCAGCAGCCCATATCGGACAGGATCCTACGAGCAGTACTTC.

This chain connects TRBV27 to TRBJ1-6; D is unresolved. Germline CDR1 is MNHEY and CDR2 is SMNVEV (reference sequence). V lost 2 bases, J lost 7 bases, and 12 bases lay in between. CDR3 size: 15 residues. Here the CDR3 DNA reads TGTGCCAGCAGTTTACTGAAGGGCAGGAATTCACCCCTCCACTTT. Translated, it gives CASSLLKGRNSPLHF.